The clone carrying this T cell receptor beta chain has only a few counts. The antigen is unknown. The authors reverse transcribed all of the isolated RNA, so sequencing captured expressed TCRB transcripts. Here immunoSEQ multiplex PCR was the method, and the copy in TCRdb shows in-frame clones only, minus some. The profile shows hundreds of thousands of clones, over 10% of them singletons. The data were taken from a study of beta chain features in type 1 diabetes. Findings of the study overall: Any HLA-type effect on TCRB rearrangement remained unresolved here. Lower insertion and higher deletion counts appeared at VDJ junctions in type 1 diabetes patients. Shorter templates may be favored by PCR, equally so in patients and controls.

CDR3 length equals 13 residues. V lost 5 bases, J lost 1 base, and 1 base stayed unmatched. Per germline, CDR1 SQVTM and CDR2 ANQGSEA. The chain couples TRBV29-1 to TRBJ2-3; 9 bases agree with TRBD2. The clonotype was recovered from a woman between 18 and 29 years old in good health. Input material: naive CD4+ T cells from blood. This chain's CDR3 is CSVSSGGTDTQYF. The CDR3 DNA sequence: TGCAGCGTTTCTAGCGGGGGCACAGATACGCAGTATTTT.